These 24 T cell receptor beta chains were sequenced from one sample in a study of Tregs in tolerant kidney transplant recipients. The table came from immunoSEQ multiplex PCR; TCRdb's copy has only in-frame clones and leaves some out. The sample holds some 250,000 clones, approximately 83% seen once. Sequencing was carried out using CD4+ T cells from blood. These receptors were taken from a human donor in good health.

As regards this clone: An end of the junction does not agree with germline; a read error may underlie this. The V gene is TRBV10-3, the J gene TRBJ2-3; D gene ambiguous. CDR1 is ENHRY and CDR2 is SYGVKD in the germline V gene. The CDR3 loop spans 12 amino acids. CDR3 sequence (DNA): TGTGCCACCAGTGGGGTGACAGATACGCAGTATTTT. Translated, it gives CATSGVTDTQYF.

The chain employs TRBV27 and TRBJ2-7, with TRBD2 matching over 7 bases. V gave up 5 bases and J gave up 4 bases; unmatched junction bases: 11. Germline V gene lookup returns CDR1 MNHEY and CDR2 SMNVEV (reference sequence). The CDR3 loop spans 15 amino acids. CDR3 sequence (DNA): TGTGCCAGCAGTCTATTAAGCGGGGCCCGGTACGAGCAGTACTTC. Encoded protein: CASSLLSGARYEQYF.

The chain combines TRBV10-3 with TRBJ2-5; 8 bases map to TRBD2. Gene TRBJ2-7 matches the end of the DNA better, so the J call may be wrong. Germline V gene data show CDR1 as ENHRY and CDR2 as SYGVKD. The CDR3 has 17 residues. The CDR3 loop is CAISAHGGDKGPREQYF. CDR3 DNA: TGTGCCATCAGTGCCCACGGGGGGGACAAGGGCCCGCGCGAGCAGTACTTC.

V and J are TRBV19 and TRBJ2-2; D is perhaps TRBD1 (5 bases). The V end was cut by 2 bases, the J end by 2 bases, with 12 bases between. Germline CDR1 LNHDA, CDR2 SQIVND (reference sequence). The CDR3 has 16 residues. CDR3 region: CASSIIGQGNTGELFF. DNA for the CDR3: TGTGCCAGTAGTATAATAGGGCAGGGTAACACCGGGGAGCTGTTTTTT.

This clone is a singleton in its sample. The V and J genes are TRBV18 and TRBJ1-1; the match to TRBD1 covers 12 bases. This CDR3 contains 21 residues. Germline trimming cut 3 bases from V and 11 bases from J; bases unmatched to any gene: 28. Germline V gives CDR1 KGHSH, CDR2 LQKENI. CDR3 residues: CASSPPQAVTLWGQGAKEAFF. For the CDR3, the DNA is TGTGCCAGCTCACCCCCCCAGGCTGTAACATTGTGGGGACAGGGGGCTAAAGAGGCTTTCTTT.

DNA of the CDR3: TGTGCCAGTAGCCGTAGCGGGAATCGAGAGACCCAGTACTTC. It specifies CASSRSGNRETQYF. This rearrangement joins TRBV19 to TRBJ2-5; 8 nucleotides align to TRBD2. The CDR3 loop spans 14 amino acids. Germline V CDR1 and CDR2: LNHDA, SQIVND (reference sequence). V trimming: 6 bases; J trimming: 4 bases; junction bases outside the gene matches: 7.

This clone was recorded once. The chain couples TRBV7-7 to TRBJ2-5; D ambiguous. Trimming cost V 4 bases and J 2 bases, with 8 bases left between them. CDR1 and CDR2 from the germline V gene are SSHAT and FNYEAQ (reference sequence). CDR3 length: 13 amino acids. This CDR3 is CASSSSGQETQYF. Here the CDR3 DNA reads TGTGCCAGCAGCTCGTCAGGTCAAGAGACCCAGTACTTC. Complete variable domain (other parts from reference TRBV7-7 and TRBJ2-5): GAGVSQSPRYKVTKRGQDVTLRCDPISSHATLYWYQQALGQGPEFLTYFNYEAQPDKSGLPSDRFSAERPEGSISTLTIQRTEQRDSAMYRCASSSSGQETQYFGPGTRLLVL.

The chain couples TRBV18 to TRBJ2-5; no clear D. The V end was cut by 1 base, the J end by 5 bases, with 5 bases between. This CDR3 contains 12 residues. Germline V gene lookup returns CDR1 KGHSH and CDR2 LQKENI. The CDR3 region has the DNA TGTGCCAGCTCACCACAGGTGGAGACCCAGTACTTC. Translation: CASSPQVETQYF.

The chain is built from TRBV11-2 and TRBJ1-2; D is possibly TRBD1 (5 bases). Per the germline V gene, CDR1 is SGHAT and CDR2 is FQNNGV. The V end was cut by 1 base, the J end by 3 bases, with 12 bases between. This CDR3 comprises 15 residues. DNA of the CDR3: TGTGCCAGCAGCTTAGGGCGGAAGGGGTACTATGGCTACACCTTC. This sequence encodes CASSLGRKGYYGYTF. Together with reference TRBV11-2 and TRBJ1-2, the CDR3 gives the full variable domain: EAGVAQSPRYKIIEKRQSVAFWCNPISGHATLYWYQQILGQGPKLLIQFQNNGVVDDSQLPKDRFSAERLKGVDSTLKIQPAKLEDSAVYLCASSLGRKGYYGYTFGSGTRLTVV.

Concerning this clone: A much larger clone sits a single nucleotide away, making a read error possible. The chain uses TRBV7-8 and TRBJ1-1; D is uncertain. The CDR3 runs to 11 residues. Trimming stripped 7 bases from V and 2 bases from J, with 5 bases between. Germline-derived CDR1 and CDR2 are SGHVS and FQNEAQ. CDR3 residues: CASILNTEAFF. Here the CDR3 DNA reads TGTGCCAGCATCCTAAACACTGAAGCTTTCTTT.

The chain uses TRBV6-1 and TRBJ1-2; D is possibly TRBD1 (5 bases). Trimming stripped 5 bases from V and 0 bases from J, with 13 bases between. Germline CDR1 MNHNS, CDR2 SASEGT. The CDR3 is made up of 15 amino acids. The CDR3 bases are TGTGCCAGCAGTCCGAAGAGGACAACTAACTATGGCTACACCTTC. Its protein is CASSPKRTTNYGYTF.

This clone was observed a few times. V is TRBV7-9 and J is TRBJ2-7, with TRBD2 matching 8 bases. The V and J ends lost 5 bases and 2 bases, in that order; junction bases with no gene match: 5. This CDR3 is 14 amino acids long. Germline V CDR1 and CDR2: SEHNR, FQNEAQ (reference sequence). The CDR3 spells CASSIGTRTYEQYF. The CDR3 region has the DNA TGTGCCAGCAGCATCGGGACTAGGACCTACGAGCAGTACTTC.

The chain links TRBV2 to TRBJ1-2; D gene unclear. The V gene's germline CDR1 is SNHLY and CDR2 FYNNEI. The length of the CDR3 is 11 residues. Trimming removed 3 bases at V and 11 bases at J, with 10 bases between. For the CDR3, the DNA is TGTGCCAGCAGTGAGAACAGTGGGTACACCTTC. This translates into CASSENSGYTF.

The CDR3: CASSPQGQGTEAFF. The CDR3 DNA reads as TGTGCCAGCAGCCCACAGGGGCAAGGAACTGAAGCTTTCTTT. V is TRBV9 and J is TRBJ1-1; the match to TRBD1 covers 7 bases. Germline V gene lookup returns CDR1 SGDLS and CDR2 YYNGEE. This CDR3 region has 14 residues. With V trimmed by 4 bases and J by 5 bases, 8 bases remained unmatched.

This chain uses TRBV27 with TRBJ2-7, with D perhaps matching TRBD2 (6 bases). V was shortened by 5 bases and J by 5 bases, with 13 bases between the two germline ends. The CDR3 has 13 residues. Germline V gene lookup returns CDR1 MNHEY and CDR2 SMNVEV (reference sequence). CDR3 sequence (DNA): TGTGCCAGCAGTCGTTCTAGCGTTCACGAGCAGTACTTC. Encoded protein: CASSRSSVHEQYF.

This clone was seen more than once but under ten times. This chain uses TRBV11-2 with TRBJ1-1, with D maybe TRBD1 (6 bases). Germline V gives CDR1 SGHAT, CDR2 FQNNGV. Trimming removed 3 bases at V and 4 bases at J, with 9 bases between. The CDR3 is 13 amino acids. CDR3 loop: CASSFSGATEAFF. The CDR3 DNA sequence: TGTGCCAGCAGCTTCTCAGGGGCCACTGAAGCTTTCTTT.

J is TRBJ1-1 and V is TRBV5-4; D call uncertain. The V end lost 4 bases, the J end lost 2 bases, and 12 bases lay between the germline ends. CDR1 and CDR2 from the germline V gene are SGHNT and YYREEE (reference sequence). The length of the CDR3 is 14 residues. The CDR3 sequence: CASSITSGNTEAFF. The DNA of the CDR3 is TGTGCCAGCAGCATAACTTCAGGCAACACTGAAGCTTTCTTT.

The chain uses TRBV5-4 and TRBJ1-1; the D gene is possibly TRBD1 (6 bases). Germline lookup yields CDR1 SGHNT and CDR2 YYREEE (reference sequence). V lost 4 bases and J lost 4, with 14 bases in between. The CDR3 sequence is 14 residues long. The CDR3 sequence: CASSQMRGVTEAFF. Here the CDR3 DNA reads TGTGCCAGCAGCCAAATGAGGGGGGTCACTGAAGCTTTCTTT.

The chain joins TRBV9 to TRBJ1-2; 7 bases agree with TRBD1. The CDR3 covers 14 residues. Germline V CDR1 and CDR2: SGDLS, YYNGEE. Unmatched junction bases numbered 2, after V lost 0 bases and J lost 3 bases. For the CDR3, the DNA is TGTGCCAGCAGCGTAGGGCAGGGGGACTATGGCTACACCTTC. Amino acids: CASSVGQGDYGYTF. Full variable domain (rest looked up from reference TRBV9 and TRBJ1-2): DSGVTQTPKHLITATGQRVTLRCSPRSGDLSVYWYQQSLDQGLQFLIQYYNGEERAKGNILERFSAQQFPDLHSELNLSSLELGDSALYFCASSVGQGDYGYTFGSGTRLTVV.

The chain combines TRBV7-2 with TRBJ1-5; no reliable D call. V lost 2 bases, J lost 3 bases, and 8 bases lay in between. The germline V gene has CDR1 SGHTA and CDR2 FQGNSA. This CDR3 comprises 14 residues. CDR3 sequence (DNA): TGTGCCAGCAGCTTATCGGCAGACAATCAGCCCCAGCATTTT. Protein sequence: CASSLSADNQPQHF.

V usage is TRBV4-2 and J usage is TRBJ1-4; 8 bases match TRBD1. The germline V gene has CDR1 LGHNA and CDR2 YNFKEQ. Trimming took 1 base from V and 5 from J; bases not matched to a gene: 0. The CDR3 length is 14 residues. The CDR3, as DNA: TGTGCCAGCAGCCAAGGGACAGGGAATGAAAAACTGTTTTTT. Translating it yields CASSQGTGNEKLFF.

The rearrangement uses TRBV30 and TRBJ1-4; D remains unclear. The CDR3 is 13 residues long. V gave up 1 base and J gave up 4 bases, with 7 bases separating them. Germline V CDR1 and CDR2: GTSNPN, SVGIG (reference sequence). In DNA, the CDR3 is TGTGCCTGGAGTGGAGGGAATAATGAAAAACTGTTTTTT. This sequence encodes CAWSGGNNEKLFF.

J is TRBJ1-2 and V is TRBV7-6; 8 bases map to TRBD1. The V segment lost 2 bases and the J segment 5 bases; nucleotides outside the gene matches: 10. Germline loops: CDR1 SGHVS, CDR2 FNYEAQ. The CDR3 spans 16 residues. The CDR3 loop is CASSLSPQRQGYGYTF. CDR3 coding DNA: TGTGCCAGCAGCTTAAGTCCCCAAAGACAGGGGTATGGCTACACCTTC.

This chain connects TRBV18 to TRBJ1-1; D may be TRBD1 (5 bases). CDR3 length equals 14 residues. Trimming left V 4 bases short and J 9 bases short, with 18 bases between. Germline V lookup: CDR1 KGHSH, CDR2 LQKENI. This CDR3 reads CASSHSQDRAQAFF. Written as DNA, the CDR3 is TGTGCCAGCTCACACTCACAGGATCGGGCCCAAGCTTTCTTT.